This is a list of T cell receptor beta chains from one sample in a study of CD8 T cells in ankylosing spondylitis. TCRdb reanalysed the 5' RACE reads using MiXCR and keeps one entry per CDR3 protein. The sample carries about 440,000 distinct CDR3 sequences, 17% recorded once. The material sequenced was blood, either unsorted or a sorted T cell fraction (not recorded which). The receptors were sampled from a male donor with ankylosing spondylitis. The CDR3 runs from the conserved cysteine through the conserved F or W. D genes are given only for firm matches.

d_call j_call v_call cdr3_aa
NA TRBJ2-1 TRBV21-1 CASSTGLAPSYNEQFF
TRBD1 TRBJ2-2 TRBV7-9 CASSLVVVTGTGGELFF
TRBD1 TRBJ1-5 TRBV5-5 CASSGGTGGSNQPQHF
NA TRBJ1-5 TRBV4-1 CASSQGISIALSQPQHF
NA TRBJ2-1 TRBV6-2/TRBV6-3 CASSYPSPAREQFF
NA TRBJ1-3 TRBV3-1 CASSLGPQIGNTIYF
TRBD2 TRBJ2-2 TRBV9 CASSAIAGGATGELFF
NA TRBJ2-1 TRBV3-1 CASSQDGLLGRNEQFF
NA TRBJ2-5 TRBV20-1 CSAKKLETQYF
NA TRBJ2-1 TRBV30 CAWSDSFYEQFF
NA TRBJ2-2 TRBV15 CATSTQLASNTGELFF
NA TRBJ2-7 TRBV3-1 CASSQDETRGEQYF
NA TRBJ2-3 TRBV20-1 CSAPRGGTDTQYF
TRBD1 TRBJ2-1 TRBV3-1 CASSQSPDRGRYNEQFF
TRBD1 TRBJ1-1 TRBV29-1 CSVAGGQGADEAFF
TRBD1 TRBJ1-2 TRBV15 CATSRDGGAGGENWHGYTF
TRBD1 TRBJ1-1 TRBV2 CASRFGQGKAEAFF
TRBD1 TRBJ2-5 TRBV6-2/TRBV6-3 CASSPQGASSETQYF
TRBD2 TRBJ2-2 TRBV4-2 CASSQVMGLAGGGTGELFF
NA TRBJ2-1 TRBV7-2 CASSPVAPSYNEQFF
TRBD1 TRBJ2-1 TRBV7-9 CASSSRRDRVYNEQFF
NA TRBJ1-3 TRBV7-9 CASSPQFTGLGNTIYF
NA TRBJ2-5 TRBV7-8 CASSSRPRLWAETQYF
TRBD2 TRBJ2-1 TRBV11-2 CASSSRLAENEQFF
TRBD1 TRBJ1-1 TRBV5-1 CASRPRQGGKLEAFF
NA TRBJ2-7 TRBV11-2 CASRRGANYEQYF
NA TRBJ1-6 TRBV6-2/TRBV6-3 CASTPGARTSSYNSPLHF
NA TRBJ1-5 TRBV12-3/TRBV12-4 CATQPFPQHF
TRBD2 TRBJ2-1 TRBV5-1 CASSPGQGLAGPSGNEQFF
NA TRBJ1-2 TRBV5-1 CASSLPRTFDNYGYTF
NA TRBJ2-7 TRBV20-1 CSARDFSVAVGAYEQYF
NA TRBJ1-5 TRBV12-3/TRBV12-4 CASNLGLTANQPQHF
TRBD2 TRBJ2-7 TRBV5-1 CASSPGTSAYEQYF
NA TRBJ2-7 TRBV12-3/TRBV12-4 CASSFIGEQYF
TRBD2 TRBJ2-7 TRBV27 CAARTSGRTYEQYF
NA TRBJ2-2 TRBV20-1 CSARDFDRNTGELFF
TRBD1 TRBJ1-6 TRBV6-5 CASRRTGDDYNSPLHF
TRBD2 TRBJ2-1 TRBV4-3 CASSQDLAGGREQFF
NA TRBJ1-6 TRBV5-1 CASSLDWVSNSPLHF
TRBD1 TRBJ1-1 TRBV14 CASSPIDRAAEAFF
TRBD2 TRBJ2-1 TRBV30 CAWAGGGTYNEQFF
NA TRBJ1-1 TRBV12-5 CASARGGNTEAFF
NA TRBJ2-4 TRBV21-1 CASSTLAGPLAKNIQYF
TRBD1 TRBJ2-5 TRBV12-3/TRBV12-4 CASTTQGRQETQYF
NA TRBJ1-6 TRBV5-1 CASSPWATGFNSPLHF
NA TRBJ1-1 TRBV27 CASSLYVPGAVNTEAFF
NA TRBJ1-2 TRBV7-9 CASSYRDVYGYTF
TRBD2 TRBJ2-2 TRBV19 CAGSGRNTGELFF
TRBD1 TRBJ2-7 TRBV6-5 CASSYGTGPGGIREQYF
TRBD2 TRBJ2-5 TRBV6-1 CASSTRLAGGDETQYF
NA TRBJ1-2 TRBV28 CASSFRTVLSGYTF
NA TRBJ1-2 TRBV20-1 CSARDRPNYGYTF
NA TRBJ2-7 TRBV5-1 CASSLGAPEPYEQYF